This TCR beta chain was identified during a study of cytomegalovirus exposure and HLA in healthy donors. CDR3 length equals 13 residues. The V segment lost 4 bases and the J segment 2 bases; nucleotides outside the gene matches: 1. Germline CDR1 and CDR2: SGHDN and FVKESK. The PCR used 60 Vbeta and 13 Jbeta primers. In the original analysis: The count from a later analysis was tens of millions of unique TCR beta chains, around 11 million of them shared. Measured with immunoSEQ multiplex PCR; TCRdb has only the in-frame clones, and not every one. V and J calls and clone size are those listed in that table; D and trimming were worked out from the DNA. The data show some 140,000 clones, roughly three quarters seen once. This clone was seen more than once but under ten times. The antigen remains undetermined. The study, taken as a whole, reports: About 90% or about 30% of the time was how often most TCR beta V segments were productive, according to an earlier analysis. Versus the roughly 640-donor mean, an Asian-associated ancestry cluster reportedly showed fewer N-insertions in a later analysis.

Sequencing was carried out using PBMCs. The clonotype was recovered from a woman aged 18-30 years in good health and CMV-seronegative. The chain is built from TRBV14 and TRBJ1-1; TRBD1 aligns across 7 bases. Here the CDR3 DNA reads TGTGCCAGCAGCCGGGACAGTAACACTGAAGCTTTCTTT. Translation: CASSRDSNTEAFF.